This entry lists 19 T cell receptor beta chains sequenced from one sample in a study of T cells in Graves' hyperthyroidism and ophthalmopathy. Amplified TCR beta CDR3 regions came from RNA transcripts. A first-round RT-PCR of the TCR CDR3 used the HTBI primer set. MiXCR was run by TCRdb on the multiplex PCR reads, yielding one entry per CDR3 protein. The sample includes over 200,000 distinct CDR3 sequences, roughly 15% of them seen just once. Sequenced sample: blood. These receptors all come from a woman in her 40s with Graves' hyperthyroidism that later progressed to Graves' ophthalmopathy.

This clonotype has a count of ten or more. The CDR3 sequence is CSAPRTGYEQYF. The CDR3 DNA follows: TGCAGTGCTCCCCGGACTGGCTACGAGCAGTACTTC. V usage is TRBV20-1 and J usage is TRBJ2-7, with D possibly being TRBD2 (5 bases). Per germline, CDR1 DFQATT and CDR2 SNEGSKA (reference sequence). This CDR3 has 12 amino acids. Trimming cost V 5 bases and J 3 bases, with 11 bases left between them.

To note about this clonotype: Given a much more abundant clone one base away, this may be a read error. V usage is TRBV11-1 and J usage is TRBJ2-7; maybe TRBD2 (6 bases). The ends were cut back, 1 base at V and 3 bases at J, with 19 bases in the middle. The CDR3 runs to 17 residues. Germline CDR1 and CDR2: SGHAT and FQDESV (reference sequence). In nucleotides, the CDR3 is TGTGCCAGCAGCTTAGGCCCTCCGAGGACGGGGGACTACGAGCAGTACTTC. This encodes CASSLGPPRTGDYEQYF.

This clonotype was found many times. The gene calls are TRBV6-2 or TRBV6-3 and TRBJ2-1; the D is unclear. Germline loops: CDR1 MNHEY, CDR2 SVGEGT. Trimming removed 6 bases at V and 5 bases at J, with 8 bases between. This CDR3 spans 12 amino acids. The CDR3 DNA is TGTGCCAGCAGGCCCTACAACAATGAGCAGTTCTTC. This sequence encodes CASRPYNNEQFF.

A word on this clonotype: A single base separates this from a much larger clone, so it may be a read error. The CDR3 is CASSAQETEAFF. The CDR3 coding sequence is TGTGCCAGCAGTGCTCAGGAGACTGAAGCTTTCTTT. This chain joins TRBV2 and TRBJ1-1, with no clear D. This CDR3 region has 12 residues. The germline V gene has CDR1 SNHLY and CDR2 FYNNEI. V lost 4 bases to trimming and J lost 5 bases, with 8 bases between them.

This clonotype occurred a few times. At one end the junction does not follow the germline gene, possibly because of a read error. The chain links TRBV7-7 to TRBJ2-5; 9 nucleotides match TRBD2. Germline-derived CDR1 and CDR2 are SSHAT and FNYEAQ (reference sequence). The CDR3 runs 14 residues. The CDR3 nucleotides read TGTGCTAGCAGCGCACTAGCGGGTTGGGAGACCCAGTACTTC. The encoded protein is CASSALAGWETQYF.

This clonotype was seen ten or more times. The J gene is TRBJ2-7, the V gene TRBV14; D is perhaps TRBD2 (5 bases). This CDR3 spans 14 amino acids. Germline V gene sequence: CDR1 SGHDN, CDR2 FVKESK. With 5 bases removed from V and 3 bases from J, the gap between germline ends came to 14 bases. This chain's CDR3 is CASSSIRGSYEQYF. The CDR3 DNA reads TGTGCCAGCAGCTCGATCCGAGGGAGCTACGAGCAGTACTTC.

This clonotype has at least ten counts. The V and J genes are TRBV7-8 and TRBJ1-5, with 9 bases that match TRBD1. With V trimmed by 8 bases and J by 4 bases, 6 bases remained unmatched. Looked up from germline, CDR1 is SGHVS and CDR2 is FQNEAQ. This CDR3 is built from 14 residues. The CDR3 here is CASDRGWGNQPQHF. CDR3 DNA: TGTGCCAGCGACAGGGGGTGGGGTAATCAGCCCCAGCATTTT.

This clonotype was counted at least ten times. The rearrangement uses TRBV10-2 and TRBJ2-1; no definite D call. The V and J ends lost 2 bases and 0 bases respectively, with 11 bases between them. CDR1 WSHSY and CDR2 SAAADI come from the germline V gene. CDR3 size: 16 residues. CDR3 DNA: TGCGCCAGCAGTGAGAAGGCCTACTCCTCCTACAATGAGCAGTTCTTC. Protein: CASSEKAYSSYNEQFF.

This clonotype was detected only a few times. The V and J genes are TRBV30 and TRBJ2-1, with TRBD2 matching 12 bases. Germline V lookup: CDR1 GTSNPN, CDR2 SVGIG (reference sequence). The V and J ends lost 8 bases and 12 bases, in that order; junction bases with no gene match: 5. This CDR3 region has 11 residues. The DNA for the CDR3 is TGTGCCAGACTAGCGGGAGTAAGGCAGTTCTTC. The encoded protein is CARLAGVRQFF.

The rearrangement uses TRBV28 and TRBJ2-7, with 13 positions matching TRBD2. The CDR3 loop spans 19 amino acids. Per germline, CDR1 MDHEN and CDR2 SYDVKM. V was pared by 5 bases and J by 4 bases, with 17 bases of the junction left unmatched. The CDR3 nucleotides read TGTGCCAGCAGTCATCCATGGACTAGCGGGAGATCTGTGCGGTACGAGCAGTACTTC. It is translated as CASSHPWTSGRSVRYEQYF.

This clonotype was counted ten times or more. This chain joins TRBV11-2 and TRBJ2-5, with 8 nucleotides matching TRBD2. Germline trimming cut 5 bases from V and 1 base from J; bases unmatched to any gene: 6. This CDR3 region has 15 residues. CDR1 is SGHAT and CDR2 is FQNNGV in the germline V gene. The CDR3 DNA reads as TGTGCCAGCAGCAATCTAGCGGGTCCCCAAGAGACCCAGTACTTC. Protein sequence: CASSNLAGPQETQYF.

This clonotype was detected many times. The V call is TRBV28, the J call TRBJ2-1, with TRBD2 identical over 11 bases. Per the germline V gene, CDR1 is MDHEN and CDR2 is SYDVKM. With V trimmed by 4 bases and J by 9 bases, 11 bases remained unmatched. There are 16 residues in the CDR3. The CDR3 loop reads CASSSGTSGTNREQFF. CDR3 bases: TGTGCCAGCAGTTCCGGGACTAGCGGAACTAATCGTGAGCAGTTCTTC.

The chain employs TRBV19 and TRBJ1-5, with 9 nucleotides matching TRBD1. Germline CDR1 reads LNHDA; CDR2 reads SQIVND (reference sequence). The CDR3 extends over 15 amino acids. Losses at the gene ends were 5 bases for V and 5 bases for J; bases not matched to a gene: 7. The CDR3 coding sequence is TGTGCCAGTAGTCAGGACAGGGGAGCGCATCAGCCCCAGCATTTT. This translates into CASSQDRGAHQPQHF.

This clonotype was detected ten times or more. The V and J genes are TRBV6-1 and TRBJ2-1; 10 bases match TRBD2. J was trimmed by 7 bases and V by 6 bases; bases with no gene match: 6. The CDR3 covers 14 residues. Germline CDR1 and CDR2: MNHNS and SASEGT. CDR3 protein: CASRSGRAGNEQFF. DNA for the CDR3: TGTGCCAGCAGAAGCGGGAGGGCCGGGAATGAGCAGTTCTTC.

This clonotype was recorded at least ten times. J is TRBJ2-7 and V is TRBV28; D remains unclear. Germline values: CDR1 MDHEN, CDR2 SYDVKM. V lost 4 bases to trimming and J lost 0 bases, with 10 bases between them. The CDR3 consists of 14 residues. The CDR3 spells CASSSPGVSYEQYF. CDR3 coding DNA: TGTGCCAGCAGTTCGCCTGGGGTCTCCTACGAGCAGTACTTC. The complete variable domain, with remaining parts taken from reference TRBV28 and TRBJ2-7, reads DVKVTQSSRYLVKRTGEKVFLECVQDMDHENMFWYRQDPGLGLRLIYFSYDVKMKEKGDIPEGYSVSREKKERFSLILESASTNQTSMYLCASSSPGVSYEQYFGPGTRLTVT.

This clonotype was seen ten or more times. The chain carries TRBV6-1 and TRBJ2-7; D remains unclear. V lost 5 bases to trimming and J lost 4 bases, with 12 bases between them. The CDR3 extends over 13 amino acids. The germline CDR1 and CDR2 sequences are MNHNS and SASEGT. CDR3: CASSYLGGYEQYF. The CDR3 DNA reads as TGTGCCAGCAGTTATCTGGGTGGGTACGAGCAGTACTTC.

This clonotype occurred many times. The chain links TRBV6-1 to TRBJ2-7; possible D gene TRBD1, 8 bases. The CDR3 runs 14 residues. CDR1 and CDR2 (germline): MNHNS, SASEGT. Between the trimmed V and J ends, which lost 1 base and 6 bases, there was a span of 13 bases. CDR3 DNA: TGTGCCAGCAGTGAAGGGACAGGGAGGGCCGAGCAGTACTTC. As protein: CASSEGTGRAEQYF.

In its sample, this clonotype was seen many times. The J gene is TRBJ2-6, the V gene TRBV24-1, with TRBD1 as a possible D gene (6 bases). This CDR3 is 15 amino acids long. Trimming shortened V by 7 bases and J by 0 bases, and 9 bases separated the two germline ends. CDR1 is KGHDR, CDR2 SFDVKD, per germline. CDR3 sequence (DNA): TGTGCCACCAGCACAGGGACCTCTGGGGCCAACGTCCTGACTTTC. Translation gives CATSTGTSGANVLTF.

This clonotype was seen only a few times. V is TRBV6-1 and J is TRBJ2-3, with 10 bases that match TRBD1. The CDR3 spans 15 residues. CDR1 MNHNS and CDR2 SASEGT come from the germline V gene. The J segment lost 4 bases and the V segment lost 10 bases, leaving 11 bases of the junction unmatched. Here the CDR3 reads CAIPKGQGYSDTQYF. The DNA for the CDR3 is TGTGCCATTCCAAAGGGACAGGGGTATTCAGATACGCAGTATTTT.